Below, one TCR beta chain is given with its context. This specimen belongs to a study of blood T cell repertoires in COVID-19. V gave up 4 bases and J gave up 0 bases, with 13 bases separating them. This CDR3 has 16 amino acids. Germline V gene lookup returns CDR1 ENHRY and CDR2 SYGVKD. Per the study methods: Researchers report that nucleated cell counts were estimated from reference gene primer amplification. Profiled with immunoSEQ multiplex PCR; TCRdb holds only in-frame clones, not every one. Clone size and the V and J calls come from that table; the DNA yielded D and trimming. The sample yields under 200,000 clones, around 80% seen once.

The sequencing input was peripheral blood. V usage is TRBV10-3 and J usage is TRBJ2-1; D is perhaps TRBD2 (6 bases). The receptor was derived from a man in his 70s with active or convalescent COVID-19. In nucleotides, the CDR3 is TGTGCCATCAGTGTCACTAGCCGTAGCTCCTACAATGAGCAGTTCTTC. Its translation is CAISVTSRSSYNEQFF.